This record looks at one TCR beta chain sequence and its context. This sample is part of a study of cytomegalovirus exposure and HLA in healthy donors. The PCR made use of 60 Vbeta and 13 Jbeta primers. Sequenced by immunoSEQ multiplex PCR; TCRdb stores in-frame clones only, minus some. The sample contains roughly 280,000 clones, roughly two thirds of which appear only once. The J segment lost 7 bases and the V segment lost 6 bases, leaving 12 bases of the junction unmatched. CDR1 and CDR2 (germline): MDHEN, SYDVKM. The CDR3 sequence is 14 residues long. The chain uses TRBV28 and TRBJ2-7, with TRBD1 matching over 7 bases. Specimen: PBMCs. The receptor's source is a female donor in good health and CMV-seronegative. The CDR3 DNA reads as TGTGCCAGCAGCCCGCGACTTTCCAGGGGGGAGCAGTACTTC. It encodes CASSPRLSRGEQYF.